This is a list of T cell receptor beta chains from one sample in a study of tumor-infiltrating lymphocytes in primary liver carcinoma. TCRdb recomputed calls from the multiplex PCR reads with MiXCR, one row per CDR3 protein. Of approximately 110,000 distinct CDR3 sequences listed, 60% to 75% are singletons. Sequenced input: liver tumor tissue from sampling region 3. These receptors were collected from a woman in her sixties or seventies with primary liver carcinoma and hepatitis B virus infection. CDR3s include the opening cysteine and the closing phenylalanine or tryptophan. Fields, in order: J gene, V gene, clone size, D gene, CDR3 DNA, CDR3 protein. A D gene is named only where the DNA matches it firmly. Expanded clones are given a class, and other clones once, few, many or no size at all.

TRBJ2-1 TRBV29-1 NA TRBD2 TGCAGTGTTGAACGGGCTGGCGGGAGCTCCTACAATGAGCAGTTCTTC CSVERAGGSSYNEQFF
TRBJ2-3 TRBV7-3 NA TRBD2 TGTGCCAGCAGATTAGGAGCGGGAGTGGATACGCAGTATTTT CASRLGAGVDTQYF
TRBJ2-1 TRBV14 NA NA TGTGCCAGCAGCCCTCAGGGGACCTGCTACAACGAGCAGTTCTTC CASSPQGTCYNEQFF
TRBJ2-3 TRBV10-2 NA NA TGCGCCAGCAGTGCTGGCAGGGCGGTAGATACACAGTTTTTT CASSAGRAVDTQFF
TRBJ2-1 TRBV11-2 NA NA TGTGCCAGCAGCCCCCGACTAACGGAAGGGCATGAGCAGTTCTTC CASSPRLTEGHEQFF
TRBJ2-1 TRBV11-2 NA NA TGTGCCAGCTGCTTTACCCCACTGAGGAGCTCCTACAATGAGCGCTTCTTC CASCFTPLRSSYNERFF
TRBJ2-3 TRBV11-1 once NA TGTGCCAGCTGCTTAGCGTTAGCAGGAGGACCTGGCACAGATACGCAGTATTTT CASCLALAGGPGTDTQYF
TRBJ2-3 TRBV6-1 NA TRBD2 TGTGTCAGCAGTGAAGTCTGGGAGGGCCGTGATACGCAGTATTTT CVSSEVWEGRDTQYF
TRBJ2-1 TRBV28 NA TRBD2 TGTGCCAGCAGTCCCGGGACTAGCGATCACAATGAGCAGTTCTTC CASSPGTSDHNEQFF
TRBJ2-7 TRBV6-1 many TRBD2 TGTGCCAGCAGTGAAGGGAGCGGGGAGTCCTACGAGCAGTACTTC CASSEGSGESYEQYF
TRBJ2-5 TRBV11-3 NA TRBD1 TGTGCCACCAGCTTACGACAGGGGGTAAGCGGGACCCAGTACTTC CATSLRQGVSGTQYF
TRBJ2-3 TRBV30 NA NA TGTGCCTGGAGTGGAGTAAGCACAGATACCCAGTATTTT CAWSGVSTDTQYF
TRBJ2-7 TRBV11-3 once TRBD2 TGTGCCAGTAGCCCGGGGGGGGAAGCCTACGAGCGGTACTTC CASSPGGEAYERYF
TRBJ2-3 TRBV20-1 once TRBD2 TGCAGTGCTAGACAGGCCGCGGGAGGGCCCACAGATACGCAGTATTTT CSARQAAGGPTDTQYF
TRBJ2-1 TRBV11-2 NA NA TGTGCCAGCAGCCTGCAACGGAGCTCCTACGATGAGCCGTTCTTC CASSLQRSSYDEPFF
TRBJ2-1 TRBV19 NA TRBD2 TGTGCCAGTAGTAGCCTAAGGACTAGCGGCTACAATGAGCAGTTCTTC CASSSLRTSGYNEQFF
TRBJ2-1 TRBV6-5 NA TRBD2 TGTGCCGGCAGTTCCAGGACTAGCGGGAGGGATGAGCAGTTCTTC CAGSSRTSGRDEQFF
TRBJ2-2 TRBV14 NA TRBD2 TGTGCCAGCAGCCGGGTAGTAGCAGCCGCGGGGGGGCTGTTTTTT CASSRVVAAAGGLFF
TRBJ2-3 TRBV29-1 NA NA TGCAGCGTTGAGGAACTAGCAGCAGATACGCGGTATTTT CSVEELAADTRYF
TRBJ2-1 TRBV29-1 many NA TGCAGCGTTGACGTGTCGGCCTACAATGAGCAGTTCTTC CSVDVSAYNEQFF
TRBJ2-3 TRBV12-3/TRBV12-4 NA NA TGTGCCAGCAGTTTCTCCAGAGGCATAGATACGCAGTATTTT CASSFSRGIDTQYF
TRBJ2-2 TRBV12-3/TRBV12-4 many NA TGTGCCAGCGAGGGTCGGGCCTCGAACACCGGGGAGCTGTTTTTT CASEGRASNTGELFF
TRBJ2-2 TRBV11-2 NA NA NA CASTFGPGLAGDNGELFF
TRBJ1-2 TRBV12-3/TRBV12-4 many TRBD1 TGTGCCAGCAGTTTGGGTGGCCCGGGACAGTCCTCCAACTATGGCTACACCTTC CASSLGGPGQSSNYGYTF
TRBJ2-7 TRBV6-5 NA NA TGTGTCAGCAGCCTGAACAGGGATGTCGGCGAACAGTACTTC CVSSLNRDVGEQYF
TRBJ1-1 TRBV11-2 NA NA TGTGCCAGTAGCCCACATCAGCACGGACACCTTCACTTTTGGGGCTATGAGGCTTTCTTT CASSPHQHGHLHFWGYEAFF
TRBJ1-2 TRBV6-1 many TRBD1 TGTGCCAGCAGTGACCGACAGGGCTATGGCTACACCTTC CASSDRQGYGYTF
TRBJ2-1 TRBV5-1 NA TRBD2 TGCGCCAGCAGCTTTTCGGCTAGCGGGAGGGGTGAGCAGTTCTTC CASSFSASGRGEQFF
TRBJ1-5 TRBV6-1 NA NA TGTGCCAGCAGCGGAGGCGTCCTACGGCGGCATTTT CASSGGVLRRHF
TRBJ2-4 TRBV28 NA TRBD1 TGTGCCAGCAGGACAGGGAGTCCAGCCAAAAACATTCAGTACTTC CASRTGSPAKNIQYF
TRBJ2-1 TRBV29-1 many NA TGCAGCGTTGGCCCAGGCCGCGGCGAGCAGTTCTTC CSVGPGRGEQFF
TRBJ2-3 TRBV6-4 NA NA TGTGCCAGCAGTGACTCGACAGAAGATACGCAGTATTTT CASSDSTEDTQYF
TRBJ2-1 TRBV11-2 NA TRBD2 TGTGCCAGCAGCCGCAGACCGGGGGGCGCGGGACTAGCGGGAGGGTCGGGCTACAATGAGCAGTTCTTC CASSRRPGGAGLAGGSGYNEQFF
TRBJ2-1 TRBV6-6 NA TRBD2 TGTACCAGCAGTTATGGAGCGGGAGGGCCGGGGGGTAATGAGCAGTTCTTC CTSSYGAGGPGGNEQFF
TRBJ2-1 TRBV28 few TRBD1 TGTGCCAGCAGTTCGCTTTTCGGGACAGGATCGGTGGGGAATTACAATGAGCAGTTCTTC CASSSLFGTGSVGNYNEQFF
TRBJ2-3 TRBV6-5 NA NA TGTGCCAGCGCAAGTGGCGGAGGAAGCTCGGATACGCAGTATTTT CASASGGGSSDTQYF
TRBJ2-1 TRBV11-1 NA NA TGTGCCAGCAGTTTCGGGACCGATAATGTGCAGTTCTTC CASSFGTDNVQFF
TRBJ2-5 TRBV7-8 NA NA TGTGCCAGCAGCTTAGCCCTTAGAGACAAAGAGACCCAGTACTTC CASSLALRDKETQYF
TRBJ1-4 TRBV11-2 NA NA TGTGCCAGCAGCTTCTTTCTGGGTGAAAAACTGTTTTTT CASSFFLGEKLFF
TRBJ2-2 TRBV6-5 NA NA TGTGCCAGTAGTTACGGGCAGTACACCGGGGAGCTGTTTTTT CASSYGQYTGELFF
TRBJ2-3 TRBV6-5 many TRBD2 TGTGCCAGCAGTCGACGACTAGCGGGGGTAGATACGCAGTATTTT CASSRRLAGVDTQYF
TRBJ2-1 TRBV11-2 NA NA TGTGCCAGTGGCTTAATGAACGGGAAGCAGTTCTTC CASGLMNGKQFF
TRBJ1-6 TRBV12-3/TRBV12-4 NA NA TGTGCCAGTAGTTTAACAGGCGGGGGGTCACTCCTCCACTTT CASSLTGGGSLLHF
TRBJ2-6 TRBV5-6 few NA TGTGCCAGCAGCTTTTTGGAGGGCTCTGGGGCCAACGTCCTGACTTTC CASSFLEGSGANVLTF
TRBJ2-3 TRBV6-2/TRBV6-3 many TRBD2 TGTGCCTGCAGACTAGCGGGAGGCACAGATACGCAGTATTTT CACRLAGGTDTQYF
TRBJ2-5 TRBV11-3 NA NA TGTGCCAGCAGCCTACAGGGGAGGGAGACCCAGTGTTTC CASSLQGRETQCF
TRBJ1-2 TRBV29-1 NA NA TGCAGCGCCCCCTCGGCTACTAACTATGGCTACATCTTC CSAPSATNYGYIF
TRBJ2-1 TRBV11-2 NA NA TGTGCCAGTAGCTTTGCTAGGGGCGGGGAGCAGCTCTTC CASSFARGGEQLF
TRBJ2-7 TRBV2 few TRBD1 TGTGCCACCGAGGAAGGACAGGGTAGAAGCTACGAGCAGTACTTC CATEEGQGRSYEQYF
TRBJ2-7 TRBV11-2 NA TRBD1 TGTGCCAGCAGCAGGACAGGGGATAACTACGAGCAGTACTTC CASSRTGDNYEQYF